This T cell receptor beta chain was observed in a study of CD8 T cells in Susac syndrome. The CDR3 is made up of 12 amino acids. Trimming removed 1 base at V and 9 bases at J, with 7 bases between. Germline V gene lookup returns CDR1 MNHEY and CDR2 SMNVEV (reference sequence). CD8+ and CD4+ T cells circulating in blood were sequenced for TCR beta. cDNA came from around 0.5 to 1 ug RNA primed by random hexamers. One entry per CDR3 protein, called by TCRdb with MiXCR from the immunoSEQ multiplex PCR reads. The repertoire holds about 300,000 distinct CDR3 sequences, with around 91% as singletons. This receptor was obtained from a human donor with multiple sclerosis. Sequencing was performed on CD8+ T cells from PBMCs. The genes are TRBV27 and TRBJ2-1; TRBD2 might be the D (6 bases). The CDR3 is CASSLLGGEQFF. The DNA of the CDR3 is TGTGCCAGCAGTTTATTGGGGGGTGAGCAGTTCTTC.